Presented here are 29 T cell receptor beta chains from one specimen sequenced in a study of cytomegalovirus exposure and HLA in healthy donors. Researchers ran the PCR with 60 Vbeta and 13 Jbeta primers. Measured with immunoSEQ multiplex PCR; TCRdb has only the in-frame clones, and not every one. The sample carries around 94,000 clones, about 73% recorded once. Sequencing was carried out using PBMCs. These receptors were obtained from a woman aged 40 to 50 in good health and CMV-seropositive.

The chain couples TRBV7-3 to TRBJ2-3, with D unresolved. In germline, CDR1 is SGHTA, CDR2 FQGTGA. This CDR3 comprises 13 residues. Trimming pared 1 base from V and 4 bases from J, leaving 6 bases between. CDR3 bases: TGTGCCAGCAGCTTAATGGCTGCAGATACGCAGTATTTT. Amino acids: CASSLMAADTQYF.

A few counts support this clone. This rearrangement joins TRBV5-1 to TRBJ2-4; TRBD2 is a possible D gene (6 bases). This CDR3 spans 12 amino acids. Germline assignment: CDR1 SGHRS and CDR2 YFSETQ. The V gene lost 3 bases and the J gene lost 10 bases, with 11 bases spanning the gap. The CDR3 DNA follows: TGCGCCAGCAGCTCGGGACTTGGTATTCAGTACTTC. This sequence encodes CASSSGLGIQYF. Together with reference TRBV5-1 and TRBJ2-4, the CDR3 gives the full variable domain: KAGVTQTPRYLIKTRGQQVTLSCSPISGHRSVSWYQQTPGQGLQFLFEYFSETQRNKGNFPGRFSGRQFSNSRSEMNVSTLELGDSALYLCASSSGLGIQYFGAGTRLSVL.

The chain has TRBV5-6 and TRBJ2-2; D remains unclear. The V gene's germline CDR1 is SGHDT and CDR2 YYEEEE. The CDR3 has 15 residues. Trimming left V 0 bases short and J 1 base short, with 7 bases between. DNA for the CDR3: TGTGCCAGCAGCTTGGGACAACAGAACACCGGGGAGCTGTTTTTT. It encodes CASSLGQQNTGELFF.

This clone was counted a few times. This CDR3 reads CSAREGGTGELFF. Written as DNA, the CDR3 is TGCAGCGCCCGGGAGGGCGGGACCGGGGAGCTGTTTTTT. The chain recombines TRBV29-1 with TRBJ2-2, with 8 nucleotides matching TRBD2. The CDR3 extends over 13 amino acids. Germline V gives CDR1 SQVTM, CDR2 ANQGSEA. The ends lost 7 bases at V and 5 bases at J; junction bases unmatched: 6.

The J gene is TRBJ2-5, the V gene TRBV12-2; the table's D call TRBD1 went unverified against the DNA. TRBV12-2 represents a pseudogene. CDR3 size: 17 residues. The DNA of the CDR3 is TGTGCAAGTCGCTTTCCCTCGAGGGGGATTAGGCAAGAGACCCAGTACTTC. Its protein product is CASRFPSRGIRQETQYF.

The chain uses TRBV9 and TRBJ2-7; 7 bases are shared with TRBD1. The V and J ends lost 2 bases and 2 bases, in that order; junction bases with no gene match: 10. The CDR3 runs to 16 residues. The germline V gene has CDR1 SGDLS and CDR2 YYNGEE. The CDR3 sequence: CASSVGQAPRTYEQYF. The DNA of the CDR3 is TGTGCCAGCAGCGTCGGACAGGCGCCTAGAACCTACGAGCAGTACTTC. Full variable domain (outside the CDR3, taken from reference TRBV9 and TRBJ2-7): DSGVTQTPKHLITATGQRVTLRCSPRSGDLSVYWYQQSLDQGLQFLIQYYNGEERAKGNILERFSAQQFPDLHSELNLSSLELGDSALYFCASSVGQAPRTYEQYFGPGTRLTVT.

This clone has a handful of counts. The chain links TRBV11-3 to TRBJ2-2; D not resolved. Looked up from germline, CDR1 is SGHNT and CDR2 is YENEEA. This CDR3 contains 14 residues. V lost 4 bases and J 4 bases, leaving 10 bases between the germline ends. This CDR3 is CASSSIRATGELFF. CDR3 bases: TGTGCCAGCAGCTCAATACGAGCCACCGGGGAGCTGTTTTTT. Combining the CDR3 with reference TRBV11-3 and TRBJ2-2 gives the whole variable domain EAGVVQSPRYKIIEKKQPVAFWCNPISGHNTLYWYLQNLGQGPELLIRYENEEAVDDSQLPKDRFSAERLKGVDSTLKIQPAELGDSAVYLCASSSIRATGELFFGEGSRLTVL.

This chain connects TRBV11-2 to TRBJ2-7; no clear D gene. Trimming pared 4 bases from V and 4 bases from J, leaving 14 bases between. Germline V gene lookup returns CDR1 SGHAT and CDR2 FQNNGV. The CDR3 is 14 amino acids. CDR3 region: CASSSTFQVYEQYF. The CDR3 DNA reads as TGTGCCAGCAGCTCCACCTTCCAGGTATACGAGCAGTACTTC.

CDR3 bases: TGCGCCAGCAGGACCACCGGGACTAGCGGGGACAATGAGCAGTTCTTC. It specifies CASRTTGTSGDNEQFF. The gene calls are TRBV5-1 and TRBJ2-1; TRBD2 agrees at 13 bases. CDR1 SGHRS and CDR2 YFSETQ come from the germline V gene. Trimming cost V 5 bases and J 5 bases; bases outside gene matches: 7. This CDR3 region has 16 residues. Supplemented by reference TRBV5-1 and TRBJ2-1, the full variable domain reads KAGVTQTPRYLIKTRGQQVTLSCSPISGHRSVSWYQQTPGQGLQFLFEYFSETQRNKGNFPGRFSGRQFSNSRSEMNVSTLELGDSALYLCASRTTGTSGDNEQFFGPGTRLTVL.

The chain combines TRBV19 with TRBJ1-1; 7 nucleotides agree with TRBD1. V lost 8 bases, J lost 7 bases, and 10 bases stayed unmatched. The germline V gene has CDR1 LNHDA and CDR2 SQIVND (reference sequence). This CDR3 region has 13 residues. The CDR3 spells CASLPPGQLEAFF. The CDR3 DNA reads TGTGCCAGTCTCCCACCGGGACAGCTTGAAGCTTTCTTT.

Concerning this clone itself: One end of the junction fails to match germline, which may point to a read error. This chain uses TRBV7-6 with TRBJ2-3, with D possibly TRBD2 on 7 matching bases. Germline V gives CDR1 SGHVS, CDR2 FNYEAQ. This CDR3 is 13 amino acids long. The CDR3 DNA sequence: TGTGCCAGCAGCTTAGCGGAAGGGGGGGGCTCGGATTTT. Its translation: CASSLAEGGGSDF. Variable domain in full (rest from reference TRBV7-6 and TRBJ2-3): GAGVSQSPRYKVTKRGQDVALRCDPISGHVSLYWYRQALGQGPEFLTYFNYEAQQDKSGLPNDRFSAERPEGSISTLTIQRTEQRDSAMYRCASSLAEGGGSDFGPGTRLTVL.

The rearrangement uses TRBV16 and TRBJ2-3; 10 bases are a match to TRBD1. The length of the CDR3 is 18 residues. The germline V gene encodes CDR1 KGHSY and CDR2 FQNENV. Trimming took 1 base from V and 2 from J; bases not matched to a gene: 9. The CDR3 DNA reads TGTGCCAGCAGCCAATACACTGGGGGGACAGGGGACACAGATACGCAGTATTTT. Its protein product is CASSQYTGGTGDTDTQYF. The full variable domain, its missing parts supplied by reference TRBV16 and TRBJ2-3, is GEEVAQTPKHLVRGEGQKAKLYCAPIKGHSYVFWYQQVLKNEFKFLISFQNENVFDETGMPKERFSAKCLPNSPCSLEIQATKLEDSAVYFCASSQYTGGTGDTDTQYFGPGTRLTVL.

This clone was seen only a few times. This chain connects TRBV7-2 to TRBJ1-3; 9 bases map to TRBD1. The CDR3 sequence is 15 residues long. Trimming at V came to 5 bases and at J to 2 bases, leaving 4 bases not matched to a gene. Looked up from germline, CDR1 is SGHTA and CDR2 is FQGNSA. CDR3: CASSPGQGPGNTIYF. CDR3 nucleotide sequence: TGTGCCAGCAGCCCAGGACAGGGGCCTGGAAACACCATATATTTT.

The J gene is TRBJ1-1, the V gene TRBV27; 8 positions match TRBD1. The CDR3 is made up of 16 amino acids. In germline, CDR1 is MNHEY, CDR2 SMNVEV (reference sequence). V gave up 4 bases and J gave up 0 bases; unmatched junction bases: 7. The DNA for the CDR3 is TGTGCCAGCAGTTCGCTCACGGACAGGGTGAACACTGAAGCTTTCTTT. Amino acid sequence: CASSSLTDRVNTEAFF.

This chain connects TRBV4-2 to TRBJ2-7, with 7 nucleotides matching TRBD2. CDR1 is LGHNA and CDR2 is YNFKEQ in the germline V gene. V trimming: 0 bases; J trimming: 6 bases; junction bases outside the gene matches: 8. The CDR3 length is 15 residues. DNA of the CDR3: TGTGCCAGCAGCCAAGACTCTAGCGGAGTTGGCGAGCAGTACTTC. Its protein is CASSQDSSGVGEQYF.

This clone has a handful of counts. CDR3 region: CASSQWTDSNQPQHF. The CDR3 coding sequence is TGCGCCAGCAGCCAATGGACAGATAGCAATCAGCCCCAGCATTTT. The V gene is TRBV5-1, the J gene TRBJ1-5, with D tentatively TRBD1 (6 bases). Trimming removed 4 bases from V and 0 bases from J, with 11 bases in between. The CDR3 extends over 15 amino acids. Germline CDR1 and CDR2: SGHRS and YFSETQ.

This chain connects TRBV9 to TRBJ2-5; a weak D match, TRBD1 (5 bases). CDR1 SGDLS and CDR2 YYNGEE come from the germline V gene. Between the trimmed V and J ends, which lost 2 bases and 5 bases, there was a span of 13 bases. The CDR3 runs 14 residues. This CDR3 reads CASSVSGMRETQYF. In DNA form, the CDR3 reads TGTGCCAGCAGCGTGTCAGGGATGAGGGAGACCCAGTACTTC. Together with reference TRBV9 and TRBJ2-5, the CDR3 gives the full variable domain: DSGVTQTPKHLITATGQRVTLRCSPRSGDLSVYWYQQSLDQGLQFLIQYYNGEERAKGNILERFSAQQFPDLHSELNLSSLELGDSALYFCASSVSGMRETQYFGPGTRLLVL.

The chain links TRBV6-1 to TRBJ1-5; unclear D gene. Per germline, CDR1 MNHNS and CDR2 SASEGT. V was cut by 2 bases and J by 0 bases, with 5 bases left in between. This CDR3 is 14 amino acids long. The CDR3 sequence is CASSEQDSNQPQHF. The DNA of the CDR3 is TGTGCCAGCAGTGAACAGGATAGCAATCAGCCCCAGCATTTT.

V and J are TRBV6-1 and TRBJ2-3; 8 nucleotides match TRBD2. Germline V gene lookup returns CDR1 MNHNS and CDR2 SASEGT. The CDR3 totals 14 residues. The V segment lost 5 bases and the J segment 11 bases; nucleotides outside the gene matches: 12. CDR3 nucleotides: TGTGCCAGCAGTATACCGGGACTAGATCCCGGGCAGTATTTT. Its translation: CASSIPGLDPGQYF.

The count of this clone is one. The CDR3 DNA is TGTGCCAGCAGTCCTTTAGCGGGAGGCCTCAATGAGCAGTTCTTC. Translation: CASSPLAGGLNEQFF. The V and J genes are TRBV27 and TRBJ2-1, with TRBD2 matching 10 bases. V lost 5 bases, J lost 6 bases, and 7 bases stayed unmatched. Germline lookup yields CDR1 MNHEY and CDR2 SMNVEV (reference sequence). This CDR3 comprises 15 residues.

The CDR3: CASSPPVQGEAFF. The CDR3 DNA follows: TGTGCCAGCTCACCACCGGTGCAGGGAGAAGCTTTCTTT. The rearrangement uses TRBV18 and TRBJ1-1; tentative D call: TRBD1 (5 bases). The CDR3 contains 13 residues. CDR1 KGHSH and CDR2 LQKENI come from the germline V gene. V lost 0 bases and J 8 bases, leaving 10 bases between the germline ends.

The V and J genes are TRBV18 and TRBJ1-1; D is possibly TRBD1 (6 bases). The CDR3 extends over 15 amino acids. Germline values: CDR1 KGHSH, CDR2 LQKENI. The ends were cut back, 6 bases at V and 0 bases at J, with 14 bases in the middle. The CDR3 protein is CASSPAGDMNTEAFF. In DNA, the CDR3 is TGTGCCAGCTCGCCTGCAGGGGATATGAACACTGAAGCTTTCTTT. Full variable domain (outside the CDR3, taken from reference TRBV18 and TRBJ1-1): NAGVMQNPRHLVRRRGQEARLRCSPMKGHSHVYWYRQLPEEGLKFMVYLQKENIIDESGMPKERFSAEFPKEGPSILRIQQVVRGDSAAYFCASSPAGDMNTEAFFGQGTRLTVV.

V and J are TRBV9 and TRBJ2-2, with D uncertain. CDR3 length: 17 residues. CDR1 is SGDLS, CDR2 YYNGEE, per germline. V was trimmed by 0 bases and J by 1 base, leaving 13 bases between them. The CDR3 sequence: CASSVGAQKVNTGELFF. The CDR3, as DNA: TGTGCCAGCAGCGTAGGGGCGCAAAAGGTGAACACCGGGGAGCTGTTTTTT.

The V call is TRBV29-1, the J call TRBJ2-5; unclear D gene. The germline CDR1 and CDR2 sequences are SQVTM and ANQGSEA. The CDR3 totals 13 residues. Trimming removed 3 bases at V and 4 bases at J, with 12 bases between. CDR3 amino acids: CSVDEDLGETQYF. The CDR3 bases are TGCAGCGTTGACGAGGATCTGGGAGAGACCCAGTACTTC.

V gene TRBV9 combines with J gene TRBJ2-2, with 8 positions matching TRBD1. After removal of 6 bases from V and 6 bases from J, the junction contained 10 bases not matched to a gene. The CDR3 sequence is 15 residues long. From germline, CDR1 is SGDLS and CDR2 YYNGEE. The CDR3 reads CASKVEAGGSGELFF. As DNA, the CDR3 is TGTGCCAGCAAGGTCGAGGCAGGGGGCTCCGGGGAGCTGTTTTTT.

The V call is TRBV27, the J call TRBJ1-1, with TRBD1 matching 7 bases. Germline CDR1 reads MNHEY; CDR2 reads SMNVEV (reference sequence). The V gene end was trimmed by 4 bases and the J gene end by 5 bases; junction bases not matched to a gene: 4. CDR3 length equals 13 residues. The CDR3 nucleotides are TGTGCCAGCAGTTCACAGGGGTTGACTGAAGCTTTCTTT. This translates into CASSSQGLTEAFF.

The gene calls are TRBV25-1 and TRBJ2-5; D gene uncertain. CDR1 is MGHDK and CDR2 is SYGVNS in the germline V gene. V was shortened by 3 bases and J by 7 bases, with 15 bases between the two germline ends. The CDR3 sequence is 14 residues long. The CDR3 here is CASSDGATMGTQYF. The CDR3 DNA sequence: TGTGCCAGCAGTGACGGAGCCACGATGGGGACCCAGTACTTC.

This clone has just one count. The chain carries TRBV19 and TRBJ1-5; maybe TRBD1 (5 bases). V lost 4 bases to trimming and J lost 5 bases, with 9 bases between them. This CDR3 spans 13 amino acids. From germline, CDR1 is LNHDA and CDR2 SQIVND (reference sequence). CDR3 bases: TGTGCCAGTAGTACTCGCAGGGATCAGCCCCAGCATTTT. Its translation is CASSTRRDQPQHF.

This chain links TRBV5-4 with TRBJ2-7; possibly TRBD2 for D (5 bases). Germline CDR1 and CDR2: SGHNT and YYREEE (reference sequence). V was shortened by 1 base and J by 2 bases, with 7 bases between the two germline ends. This CDR3 has 13 residues. As DNA, the CDR3 is TGTGCCAGCAGCTTGCCGGAGGCCTACGAGCAGTACTTC. Protein sequence: CASSLPEAYEQYF.